A selection of T cell receptor beta chains follows, all from one sample in a study of spatial heterogeneity in lung cancer. MiXCR, applied by TCRdb to the 5' RACE reads, yields one record per CDR3 protein. The sample has about 45,000 distinct CDR3 sequences; about 13% are singletons. The sequenced sample was PBMCs, obtained at surgery. Source of these receptors: a male donor with early-stage non-small cell lung cancer. CDR3s include the opening cysteine and the closing phenylalanine or tryptophan. The D gene is left open where the match is weak. Clone size is not always given. Where it is, it says once, few, many or a class for expanded clones.

>TRBD1|TRBV7-8|TRBJ1-1|NA
TGTGCCAGCAGCGGCACGGGACAGACATACACTGAAGCTTTCTTT
CASSGTGQTYTEAFF
>TRBD1|TRBV7-9|TRBJ2-5|NA
TGTGCCAGCAGCTTAGCGACAGGGGGCCAAGAGACCCAGTACTTC
CASSLATGGQETQYF
>TRBD1|TRBV7-9|TRBJ1-2|NA
TGTGCCAGCAGCAAGGGACAGGGCTATGGCTACACCTTC
CASSKGQGYGYTF
>NA|TRBV13|TRBJ2-7|NA
TGTGCCAGCAAACGGGTGTACGAGCAGTACTTC
CASKRVYEQYF
>NA|TRBV29-1|TRBJ1-1|many
TGCAGCGTTGGAGGGGAAACTATAAACACTGAAGCTTTCTTT
CSVGGETINTEAFF
>NA|TRBV6-7|TRBJ1-2|many
TGTGCCAACCTCAAAGTACGAGAGCCTAACTATGGCTACACCTTC
CANLKVREPNYGYTF
>NA|TRBV7-3|TRBJ2-5|NA
TGTGCCAGCAGCCCACCGGGACTGGAGGGCGAGACCCAGTACTTC
CASSPPGLEGETQYF
>NA|TRBV28|TRBJ1-4|NA
TGTGCCAGCAGCAAACAGGGTACTAATGAAAAACTGTTTTTT
CASSKQGTNEKLFF
>NA|TRBV7-6|TRBJ2-1|few
TGTGCCAGCAGTCTAAGCGGGTCCCTCTCCTACAATGAGCAGTTCTTC
CASSLSGSLSYNEQFF
>NA|TRBV4-1|TRBJ2-7|many
TGCGCCAGCAGCCAAGATCCTACGGGACCGTCGTACGAGCAGTACTTC
CASSQDPTGPSYEQYF
>NA|TRBV2|TRBJ2-3|many
TGTGCCGGCCGCGGTGGTAGCGGCACAGATACGCAGTATTTT
CAGRGGSGTDTQYF
>TRBD1|TRBV20-1|TRBJ1-5|NA
TGCAGTGCTAGAGATCTCGAGACAGGGCTTGTAAATAGCAATCAGCCCCAGCATTTT
CSARDLETGLVNSNQPQHF
>TRBD1|TRBV4-1|TRBJ2-1|NA
TGCGCCAGCAGCCAAGCGGGACAGGGAGCCAATGAGCAGTTCTTC
CASSQAGQGANEQFF
>TRBD1|TRBV4-2|TRBJ2-7|many
TGTGCCAGCAGCCAAAGGGCCTCAGAGAGGGGGCAAACCTACGAGCAGTACTTC
CASSQRASERGQTYEQYF
>TRBD1|TRBV25-1|TRBJ2-7|many
TGTGCCAGCAGGCCCATATCCGGGACAGGGGGAAAAAAATTCCCCTACGAGCAGTACTTC
CASRPISGTGGKKFPYEQYF
>NA|TRBV20-1|TRBJ1-3|many
TGCAGTGCTAGAGATGCGCGGTCCGGTACAAACACCATATATTTT
CSARDARSGTNTIYF
>TRBD1|TRBV5-1|TRBJ1-4|NA
TGCGCCAGCAGCTTGACAGGGGGCCAGGAAAAACTGTTTTTT
CASSLTGGQEKLFF
>TRBD2|TRBV6-1|TRBJ2-5|few
TGTGCCAGCAGGAACCTAGCGGGGGAAGAGACCCAGTACTTC
CASRNLAGEETQYF
>NA|TRBV27|TRBJ2-5|many
TGTGCCAGCAGTGCTCAGGTACGGGAGACCCAGTACTTC
CASSAQVRETQYF
>NA|TRBV3-1|TRBJ2-1|NA
TGTGCCAGCAGCCTCGGGACTTTTGATGAGCAGTTCTTC
CASSLGTFDEQFF
>TRBD2|TRBV7-2|TRBJ2-5|NA
TGTGCCAGCAGCTCCCCCTGGACTAGAGGAGAGACCCAGTACTTC
CASSSPWTRGETQYF
>TRBD2|TRBV20-1|TRBJ2-2|few
TGCAGTGCTAGAGATTTCAAGCGGGAGAAGGACGGGGAGCTGTTTTTT
CSARDFKREKDGELFF
>TRBD2|TRBV6-6|TRBJ2-1|NA
TGTGCCAGCAGTAAATTCGGGACTAGCGGGTACAATGAGCAGTTCTTC
CASSKFGTSGYNEQFF